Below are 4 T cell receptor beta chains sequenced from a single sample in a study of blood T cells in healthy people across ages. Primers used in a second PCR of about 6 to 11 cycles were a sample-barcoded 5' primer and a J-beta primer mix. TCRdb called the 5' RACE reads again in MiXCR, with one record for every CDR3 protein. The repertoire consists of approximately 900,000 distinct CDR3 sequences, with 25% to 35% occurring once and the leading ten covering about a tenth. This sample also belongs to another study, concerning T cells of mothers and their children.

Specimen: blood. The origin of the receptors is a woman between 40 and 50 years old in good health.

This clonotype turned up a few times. The CDR3, as DNA: TGTGCCAGTCAGAACACCGGGGAGCTGTTTTTT. Protein product: CASQNTGELFF. This chain connects TRBV3-1 to TRBJ2-2; the D is unclear. In germline, CDR1 is LGHDT, CDR2 YNNKEL (reference sequence). Deletions cut 9 bases from V and 1 base from J, with 3 bases between. This CDR3 comprises 11 residues.

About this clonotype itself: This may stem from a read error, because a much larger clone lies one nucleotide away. The CDR3 DNA reads TGCACCAGCAGCTTAGCCCTAGGGCCCGCTCAAGAGACCCAGTACTTC. Protein product: CTSSLALGPAQETQYF. This rearrangement joins TRBV5-1 to TRBJ2-5, with D hard to call. The CDR3 has 16 residues. In germline, CDR1 is SGHRS, CDR2 YFSETQ.

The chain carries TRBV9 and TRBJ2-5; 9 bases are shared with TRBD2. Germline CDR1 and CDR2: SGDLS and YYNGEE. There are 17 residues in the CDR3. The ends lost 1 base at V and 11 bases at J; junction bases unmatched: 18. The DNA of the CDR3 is TGTGCCAGCAGCGTAATCCCTTCTAGCGGGGCCAACAATGAGCAGTACTTC. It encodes CASSVIPSSGANNEQYF.

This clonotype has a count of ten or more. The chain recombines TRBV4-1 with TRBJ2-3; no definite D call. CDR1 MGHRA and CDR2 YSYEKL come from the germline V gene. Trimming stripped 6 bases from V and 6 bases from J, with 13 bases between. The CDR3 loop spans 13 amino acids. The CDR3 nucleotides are TGCGCCAGCAGTTTAACACCTTCCGATACGCAGTATTTT. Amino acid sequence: CASSLTPSDTQYF.